This TCR beta chain was sequenced for a study of molecular identifiers for immune sequencing clone quantification. Previously described methods and listed TCR primers produced bulk TCR libraries. TCRdb passed the PCR reads through MiXCR, listing each CDR3 protein once. The repertoire holds under 600,000 distinct CDR3 sequences, with about a fifth as singletons. This clonotype occurred many times. Germline CDR1 MDHEN, CDR2 SYDVKM. The CDR3 loop spans 15 amino acids. Trimming cost V 6 bases and J 9 bases; bases outside gene matches: 11. Sequenced sample: naive CD8+ T cells from blood, with Jurkat cell RNA spiked in. The subset is: FACS-sorted CD8+CD4-CCR7+CD45RA+ naive T cells. The TCR comes from a human donor in good health. Some libraries in this study had Jurkat cell RNA spiked in. J is TRBJ1-6 and V is TRBV28, with TRBD1 matching 7 bases. Here the CDR3 DNA reads TGTGCCAGCAGACCCCAAGGAGGGGGCTTTTCACCCCTCCACTTT. It codes for CASRPQGGGFSPLHF.